The 8 T cell receptor beta chains in this list originate from one sample, sequenced in a study of cytomegalovirus exposure and HLA in healthy donors. PCR employed 60 Vbeta and 13 Jbeta primers. Method: immunoSEQ multiplex PCR; TCRdb's copy keeps in-frame clones and lacks some. The sample lists 120,000 to 150,000 clones, about 82% occurring once. Input material: PBMCs. Receptors were obtained from a male donor in good health and CMV-seronegative.

The chain carries TRBV29-1 and TRBJ2-2; 7 bases are shared with TRBD1. The germline V gene encodes CDR1 SQVTM and CDR2 ANQGSEA. V shed 7 bases and J 6 bases; nucleotides not matched to a gene: 2. The CDR3 length is 11 residues. CDR3 DNA sequence: TGCAGCGCTACAGGGGCCGGGGAGCTGTTTTTT. As protein: CSATGAGELFF.

This sequence joins TRBV5-4 and TRBJ2-5, with TRBD1 as a possible D gene (5 bases). The CDR3 runs 17 residues. From germline, CDR1 is SGHNT and CDR2 YYREEE (reference sequence). Trimming removed 2 bases at V and 3 bases at J, with 20 bases between. CDR3 protein: CASSLGVNPMEKETQYF. The CDR3 DNA follows: TGTGCCAGCAGCTTAGGGGTGAACCCCATGGAAAAAGAGACCCAGTACTTC. Full variable domain (outside the CDR3, taken from reference TRBV5-4 and TRBJ2-5): ETGVTQSPTHLIKTRGQQVTLRCSSQSGHNTVSWYQQALGQGPQFIFQYYREEENGRGNFPPRFSGLQFPNYSSELNVNALELDDSALYLCASSLGVNPMEKETQYFGPGTRLLVL.

This clone has a single count. The chain combines TRBV2 with TRBJ2-3; D might be TRBD2 (6 bases). The germline V and J ends were trimmed by 2 bases and 1 base, with 13 bases remaining between them. The CDR3 has 16 residues. Germline CDR1 SNHLY, CDR2 FYNNEI. The CDR3 DNA reads as TGTGCCAGCAGTGAATCCCCGGGAGCCGGCACAGATACGCAGTATTTT. Its translation is CASSESPGAGTDTQYF.

This chain connects TRBV19 to TRBJ1-2, with 9 nucleotides matching TRBD1. V gave up 9 bases and J gave up 0 bases; unmatched junction bases: 8. Germline V gene sequence: CDR1 LNHDA, CDR2 SQIVND (reference sequence). The CDR3 sequence is 15 residues long. The CDR3 spells CASNLQGAANYGYTF. CDR3 DNA: TGTGCCAGCAATCTACAGGGGGCCGCTAACTATGGCTACACCTTC. The full variable domain, rest sourced from reference TRBV19 and TRBJ1-2, is DGGITQSPKYLFRKEGQNVTLSCEQNLNHDAMYWYRQDPGQGLRLIYYSQIVNDFQKGDIAEGYSVSREKKESFPLTVTSAQKNPTAFYLCASNLQGAANYGYTFGSGTRLTVV.

V and J are TRBV7-9 and TRBJ2-7; 9 nucleotides align to TRBD1. CDR3 length equals 13 residues. The junction had 6 bases not matched to a gene; V was cut back by 6 bases and J by 6 bases. The V gene's germline CDR1 is SEHNR and CDR2 FQNEAQ (reference sequence). Written as DNA, the CDR3 is TGTGCCAGCAGGCCCGGACAGGGGTCCGAGCAGTACTTC. Protein product: CASRPGQGSEQYF.

V gene TRBV28 combines with J gene TRBJ2-7; TRBD2 matches at 10 bases. The germline V gene has CDR1 MDHEN and CDR2 SYDVKM. V lost 6 bases, J lost 2 bases, and 22 bases stayed unmatched. CDR3 length: 20 amino acids. CDR3 region: CASRMIPGRRASGSTYEQYF. CDR3 in DNA: TGTGCCAGCAGAATGATTCCGGGACGGCGGGCTAGCGGGAGTACCTACGAGCAGTACTTC. The complete variable domain, with remaining parts taken from reference TRBV28 and TRBJ2-7, reads DVKVTQSSRYLVKRTGEKVFLECVQDMDHENMFWYRQDPGLGLRLIYFSYDVKMKEKGDIPEGYSVSREKKERFSLILESASTNQTSMYLCASRMIPGRRASGSTYEQYFGPGTRLTVT.

The table lists this clone with a few counts. This chain links TRBV27 with TRBJ2-7; TRBD1 aligns across 8 bases. The CDR3 contains 14 residues. Unmatched junction bases numbered 4, after V lost 3 bases and J lost 3 bases. The germline CDR1 and CDR2 sequences are MNHEY and SMNVEV (reference sequence). CDR3 coding DNA: TGTGCCAGCAGTTTCTTGGGGACAGGCTACGAGCAGTACTTC. Translated: CASSFLGTGYEQYF.

The V and J genes are TRBV7-2 and TRBJ2-5, with D perhaps matching TRBD2 (5 bases). Per germline, CDR1 SGHTA and CDR2 FQGNSA. The CDR3 runs 14 residues. Trimming cost V 5 bases and J 2 bases, with 12 bases left between them. The CDR3 DNA reads TGTGCCAGCAGCCAGGTGCCGGGACAAGAGACCCAGTACTTC. Protein sequence: CASSQVPGQETQYF.